The 19 T cell receptor beta chains given below trace back to one sample, sequenced in a study of T cells after posttransplantation cyclophosphamide. The naive gate required viable CD3+CD4+ or CD3+CD8+ cells with CCR7+CD45RA+CD45RO-CD95-CD27+CD28+ phenotype. The table came from immunoSEQ multiplex PCR; TCRdb's copy has only in-frame clones and leaves some out. The data hold tens of thousands of clones, with 95% to 98% observed a single time. Sequenced input: naive CD4+ T cells sorted from PBMCs. These receptors came from a middle-aged man in good health, CMV-negative, and a related stem cell transplant donor.

This clone was seen just once. The rearrangement links TRBV7-2 to TRBJ2-3; 13 nucleotides match TRBD2. The trim removed 5 bases at V and 4 bases at J, leaving 6 bases unmatched. Germline values: CDR1 SGHTA, CDR2 FQGNSA. The length of the CDR3 is 16 residues. CDR3 protein: CASSGGTSGTPDTQYF. The CDR3 bases are TGTGCCAGCAGCGGAGGGACTAGCGGGACCCCAGATACGCAGTATTTT.

The V call is TRBV6-5, the J call TRBJ2-5; D not certain. CDR1 MNHEY and CDR2 SVGAGI come from the germline V gene. The CDR3 is 12 residues long. The germline V and J ends were trimmed by 2 bases and 5 bases, with 6 bases remaining between them. The CDR3 here is CASSYGRETQYF. The CDR3 region has the DNA TGTGCCAGCAGTTACGGTCGGGAGACCCAGTACTTC.

J is TRBJ2-5 and V is TRBV6-5; D is unresolved. CDR1 and CDR2 (germline): MNHEY, SVGAGI. This CDR3 has 16 residues. The V and J ends lost 2 bases and 1 base respectively, with 14 bases between them. The CDR3: CASSYKSSQFQETQYF. For the CDR3, the DNA is TGTGCCAGCAGTTACAAATCGTCCCAGTTCCAAGAGACCCAGTACTTC.

This rearrangement joins TRBV14 to TRBJ2-2, with D perhaps TRBD2 (6 bases). V lost 0 bases and J lost 1, with 12 bases in between. The germline V gene has CDR1 SGHDN and CDR2 FVKESK. The CDR3 has 17 amino acids. CDR3 region: CASSQDLARENTGELFF. CDR3 nucleotides: TGTGCCAGCAGCCAAGATCTCGCGCGGGAGAACACCGGGGAGCTGTTTTTT.

This rearrangement joins TRBV6-6 to TRBJ2-2; D remains ambiguous. CDR3 length: 15 amino acids. V lost 0 bases and J 2 bases, leaving 7 bases between the germline ends. Germline CDR1 is MNHNY and CDR2 is SVGAGI (reference sequence). CDR3 DNA: TGTGCCAGCAGTTACTCAACAGCAAACACCGGGGAGCTGTTTTTT. This encodes CASSYSTANTGELFF.

This sequence joins TRBV6-5 and TRBJ1-1; D is uncertain. Germline assignment: CDR1 MNHEY and CDR2 SVGAGI. The V end was cut by 0 bases, the J end by 5 bases, with 7 bases between. This CDR3 contains 13 residues. CDR3 residues: CASSYSTPTEAFF. DNA for the CDR3: TGTGCCAGCAGTTACTCGACTCCAACTGAAGCTTTCTTT.

The chain links TRBV7-2 to TRBJ2-1, with D possibly TRBD1 on 6 matching bases. The CDR3 extends over 16 amino acids. Germline loops: CDR1 SGHTA, CDR2 FQGNSA. V shed 4 bases and J shed 4 bases, with 17 bases lying between them. CDR3 loop: CASSSRWGLRYNEQFF. For the CDR3, the DNA is TGTGCCAGCAGCTCCAGGTGGGGGCTGAGGTACAATGAGCAGTTCTTC.

CDR3 sequence reads: CASSVGAGPYEQYF. CDR3 coding DNA: TGTGCCAGCAGCGTAGGAGCGGGTCCTTACGAGCAGTACTTC. The rearrangement uses TRBV9 and TRBJ2-7; weak D call: TRBD2 (6 bases). The CDR3 totals 14 residues. Looked up from germline, CDR1 is SGDLS and CDR2 is YYNGEE. Trimming stripped 0 bases from V and 4 bases from J, with 11 bases between.

This chain joins TRBV28 and TRBJ2-7, with a possible D match to TRBD2 (6 bases). The CDR3 has 15 amino acids. CDR1 is MDHEN, CDR2 SYDVKM, per germline. The V gene lost 7 bases and the J gene lost 2 bases, with 18 bases spanning the gap. The CDR3 protein is CASTSLGSGAYEQYF. DNA of the CDR3: TGTGCCAGCACCTCCCTCGGTAGCGGCGCCTACGAGCAGTACTTC.

V usage is TRBV7-2 and J usage is TRBJ2-5; 8 nucleotides agree with TRBD2. Near its end, the DNA agrees better with TRBJ2-7, so the J call may be wrong. The CDR3 runs to 15 residues. The germline V gene has CDR1 SGHTA and CDR2 FQGNSA. The CDR3 sequence is CASSLRGGTSYEQYF. The CDR3, as DNA: TGTGCCAGCAGCTTACGTGGAGGGACTAGCTACGAGCAGTACTTC.

The chain carries TRBV30 and TRBJ1-5; no reliable D call. Trimming shortened V by 0 bases and J by 3 bases, and 9 bases separated the two germline ends. Germline-derived CDR1 and CDR2 are GTSNPN and SVGIG (reference sequence). CDR3 length: 14 residues. CDR3 in DNA: TGTGCCTGGAGTGTAAGGAGGATCAATCAGCCCCAGCATTTT. Translation: CAWSVRRINQPQHF.

J is TRBJ2-2 and V is TRBV11-3, with TRBD2 matching over 9 bases. In germline, CDR1 is SGHNT, CDR2 YENEEA. The J segment lost 3 bases and the V segment lost 1 base, leaving 6 bases of the junction unmatched. The length of the CDR3 is 17 residues. Here the CDR3 reads CASSLAGIAGDTGELFF. The CDR3 DNA follows: TGTGCCAGCAGCTTAGCGGGGATAGCGGGAGACACCGGGGAGCTGTTTTTT.

The genes are TRBV5-6 and TRBJ2-7, with D maybe TRBD2 (5 bases). CDR3 length: 17 amino acids. Germline V gene data show CDR1 as SGHDT and CDR2 as YYEEEE. Trimming shortened V by 1 base and J by 6 bases, and 23 bases separated the two germline ends. CDR3 amino acids: CASSLSTSFGLFPEQYF. In nucleotides, the CDR3 is TGTGCCAGCAGCTTGTCTACTAGTTTCGGGCTGTTCCCCGAGCAGTACTTC.

This chain links TRBV25-1 with TRBJ1-1; possible D gene TRBD1, 5 bases. CDR1 is MGHDK, CDR2 SYGVNS, per germline. With 7 bases removed from V and 10 bases from J, the gap between germline ends came to 16 bases. The CDR3 covers 12 residues. In nucleotides, the CDR3 is TGTGCCAGCACCACCACGGGACTTCGAGCTTTCTTT. Its translation is CASTTTGLRAFF.

On this clone: The identical CDR3 is also encoded by other nucleotide sequences in the sample. The CDR3 loop is CASSVAGDWYLGGGYTF. Here the CDR3 DNA reads TGTGCCAGCAGCGTGGCAGGGGATTGGTATTTAGGCGGTGGCTACACCTTC. The J gene is TRBJ1-2, the V gene TRBV7-9, with a tentative D call TRBD1 (6 bases). The CDR3 is made up of 17 amino acids. The V and J ends lost 5 bases and 7 bases respectively, with 26 bases between them. Germline V gene data show CDR1 as SEHNR and CDR2 as FQNEAQ (reference sequence).

The gene calls are TRBV30 and TRBJ1-2; no clear D gene. Between the trimmed V and J ends, which lost 3 bases and 8 bases, there was a span of 13 bases. Germline assignment: CDR1 GTSNPN and CDR2 SVGIG (reference sequence). CDR3 length equals 12 residues. The DNA for the CDR3 is TGTGCCTGGAGGAGCATTCCTATCGGCTACACCTTC. This sequence encodes CAWRSIPIGYTF.

This chain links TRBV30 with TRBJ1-4; D uncertain. The V end was cut by 3 bases, the J end by 5 bases, with 10 bases between. There are 13 residues in the CDR3. CDR1 and CDR2 from the germline V gene are GTSNPN and SVGIG (reference sequence). CDR3 sequence (DNA): TGTGCCTGGAGAGGGAGGCAGAATGAAAAACTGTTTTTT. It codes for CAWRGRQNEKLFF.

CDR3 DNA: TGTGCCAGCAACCGGCCTACTCTACTAGCGGGAGGGCCTGAATACTCCTACAATGAGCAGTTCTTC. Its protein is CASNRPTLLAGGPEYSYNEQFF. J is TRBJ2-1 and V is TRBV28; 13 bases fit TRBD2. The V gene end was trimmed by 7 bases and the J gene end by 0 bases; junction bases not matched to a gene: 21. The CDR3 spans 22 residues. CDR1 is MDHEN, CDR2 SYDVKM, per germline.

This chain connects TRBV19 to TRBJ2-2; D is possibly TRBD1 (6 bases). Germline V gene data show CDR1 as LNHDA and CDR2 as SQIVND (reference sequence). Trimming took 5 bases from V and 3 from J, leaving 10 bases between them. The CDR3 loop spans 14 amino acids. The CDR3 bases are TGTGCCAGTAGTCTGGACAGCTACACCGGGGAGCTGTTTTTT. Amino acid sequence: CASSLDSYTGELFF.